The rows below give T cell receptor beta chains drawn from one sample of a study of CD8 T cells in Susac syndrome. TCRdb reanalysed the immunoSEQ multiplex PCR reads using MiXCR and keeps one entry per CDR3 protein. The table records approximately 270,000 distinct CDR3 sequences, just under 95% of them present only once. The specimen sequenced was CD4+ T cells from PBMCs. The receptors originated from a human donor with multiple sclerosis. CDR3s include the opening cysteine and the closing phenylalanine or tryptophan. D genes are given only for firm matches. Only some rows state a clone size, as once, few, many or a class for expanded clones.

>.|TRBV5-1|.|TRBJ2-7
TGCGCCAGCAGCTCGGCCCGGGGCCTCAACCTCGAGCAGTACTTC
CASSSARGLNLEQYF
>.|TRBV3-1|.|TRBJ2-7
TGTGCCAGCAGCCAAGATCTTGCCGGTCAGCGGGCGGCTAAGGAGCAGTACTTC
CASSQDLAGQRAAKEQYF
>.|TRBV2|.|TRBJ1-5
TGTGCCAGCAGTGAACAAGCGGCCCCTCAGCCCCAGCATTTT
CASSEQAAPQPQHF
>once|TRBV4-1|TRBD2|TRBJ2-1
TGCGCCAGCAGCCAAGCACCGGGACTAGCGGAATACAATGAGCAGTTCTTC
CASSQAPGLAEYNEQFF
>.|TRBV20-1|.|TRBJ2-7
TGCAGTGCAGGAGGGACGACCTACGAGCAGTACTTC
CSAGGTTYEQYF
>.|TRBV3-1|.|TRBJ1-2
TGTGCCAGCAGCCAAGACAGGCGAGGTGGAGGCTACACCTTC
CASSQDRRGGGYTF
>once|TRBV28|.|TRBJ1-5
TGTGCCAGCAGTAGGCCCGGGACAAGTCAGCCCCAGCATTTT
CASSRPGTSQPQHF
>.|TRBV30|.|TRBJ1-5
TGTGCCTGGAGTGTTGCAGGAAATCAGCCCCAGCATTTT
CAWSVAGNQPQHF
>.|TRBV7-8|.|TRBJ1-6
TGTGCCAGCAGCATCCCGCCGCGGGCGGGGAATTCACCCCTCCACTTT
CASSIPPRAGNSPLHF
>.|TRBV6-5|.|TRBJ1-1
TGTGCCAGCAGTTACAGCCACACCCGGGCCTGGAACACTGAAGCTTTCTTT
CASSYSHTRAWNTEAFF
>once|TRBV29-1|.|TRBJ1-3
TGCAGCGCCACACGGAGCTCTGGAAACACCATATATTTT
CSATRSSGNTIYF
>.|TRBV10-3|.|TRBJ2-5
TGTGCCGCCCGACGCGGCGCCGAAGAGACCCAGTACTTC
CAARRGAEETQYF
>.|TRBV12-3/TRBV12-4|.|TRBJ2-6
TGTGCCAGCAGTTCAAGGACCTTCTCTGGGGCCAACGTCCTGACTTTC
CASSSRTFSGANVLTF
>.|TRBV19|.|TRBJ2-1
TGTGCCAGTAGTATGGGGGGAGTATGGGGCAATGAGCAGTTCTTC
CASSMGGVWGNEQFF
>.|TRBV12-3/TRBV12-4|.|TRBJ2-4
TGTGCCAGCAGACTGTCGGGTGGCAAAAACATTCAGTACTTC
CASRLSGGKNIQYF
>.|TRBV9|TRBD2|TRBJ2-5
TGTGCCAGCAGCGTCGCGGGAGCAAGTGAGACCCAGTACTTC
CASSVAGASETQYF
>once|TRBV5-4|TRBD1|TRBJ1-2
TGTGCCAGCGCCCGGGACAGGGAGCCCTCCCTCTCTGGCTACACCTTC
CASARDREPSLSGYTF
>.|TRBV12-3/TRBV12-4|.|TRBJ2-5
TGTGCCAGCAGTTTATACGAGCCGGGAGAGACCCAGTACTTC
CASSLYEPGETQYF
>.|TRBV27|TRBD1|TRBJ2-5
TGTGCCAGCAGTTTATGGGGACAGGGGTGGGAGACCCAGTACTTC
CASSLWGQGWETQYF
>once|TRBV13|.|TRBJ1-5
TGTGCCAGCAGCTTAGGCCTGGGTGATCAGCCCCAGCATTTT
CASSLGLGDQPQHF
>.|TRBV6-5|.|TRBJ1-1
TGTGCCAGCAGTTACTCGCGGGGGAAGGCTGAAGCTTTCTTT
CASSYSRGKAEAFF
>.|TRBV5-1|TRBD1|TRBJ1-2
TGCGCCAGCAGCTCGGACAGGGACGCTGGCTACACCTTC
CASSSDRDAGYTF
>.|TRBV5-1|TRBD2|TRBJ2-1
TGCGCCAGCAGCTCCCTAAGCGGGGGAGCCTACAATGAGCAGTTCTTC
CASSSLSGGAYNEQFF
>.|TRBV27|.|TRBJ2-2
TGTGCCAGCAGTTCCACGCCCACTACCGGGGAGCTGTTTTTT
CASSSTPTTGELFF
>once|TRBV6-2/TRBV6-3|.|TRBJ2-3
TGTGCCAGCAGAAATAGCGGAGGCACAGATACGCAGTATTTT
CASRNSGGTDTQYF
>.|TRBV11-1|.|TRBJ2-3
TGTGCCAGCAGCTTAGGGGAAAGGACTAGCACAGATACGCAGTATTTT
CASSLGERTSTDTQYF
>.|TRBV6-5|.|TRBJ1-1
TGTGCCAGCAGTTACCCCGACGGGAACACTGAAGCTTTCTTT
CASSYPDGNTEAFF
>.|TRBV19|TRBD1|TRBJ1-2
TGTGCCACTGCAGGGGGCGCGGGCTACACCTTC
CATAGGAGYTF
>.|TRBV7-9|TRBD2|TRBJ2-2
TGTGCCAGCAGGGCTAGCGGCACCGGGGAGCTGTTTTTT
CASRASGTGELFF
>.|TRBV12-3/TRBV12-4|.|TRBJ1-4
TGTGCCAGCAGTCCAATACCAGGGTTAACTAATGAAAAACTGTTTTTT
CASSPIPGLTNEKLFF
>.|TRBV19|.|TRBJ2-2
TGTGCCAGTAGTATAACCCCGTGGGAGCTGTTTTTT
CASSITPWELFF
>.|TRBV6-6|TRBD1|TRBJ2-5
TGTGCCAGCAGAACGACAGGGTCGGAGACCCAGTACTTC
CASRTTGSETQYF
>.|TRBV6-1|TRBD2|TRBJ2-7
TGTGCCAGCAGACCAACTAGCGGGGGGCCCACCTACGAGCAGTACTTC
CASRPTSGGPTYEQYF
>.|TRBV10-2|TRBD2|TRBJ2-6
TGCGCCAGTAGAACTAGCGGGGAGATCTCTGGGGCCAACGTCCTGACTTTC
CASRTSGEISGANVLTF
>.|TRBV19|TRBD2|TRBJ2-3
TGTGCCAGTAGGCCCCCAGCGGGGAACACAGATACGCAGTATTTT
CASRPPAGNTDTQYF
>.|TRBV6-6|TRBD1|TRBJ1-1
TGTCCCAGCAGTCCGGGACAGGGGAACGAGAACACTGAAGCTTTCTTT
CPSSPGQGNENTEAFF
>.|TRBV6-1|TRBD1|TRBJ1-5
TGTGCCAGCAGTGAAAGGGACAGGGGAGGAAGGGGACAGCCCCAGCATTTT
CASSERDRGGRGQPQHF
>.|TRBV24-1|TRBD1|TRBJ1-2
TGTGCCACCAGTGATCCCGACAGGGCTTTGGGCTACACCTTC
CATSDPDRALGYTF
>.|TRBV5-5|.|TRBJ1-1
TGTGCCAGCAGCTTGGGACCGGGGGCGGGTGAAGCTTTCTTT
CASSLGPGAGEAFF
>.|TRBV19|TRBD1|TRBJ1-5
TGTGCCAGTAGCTCCGGGGACAGGGGAAGACAGCCCCAGCATTTT
CASSSGDRGRQPQHF
>.|TRBV6-5|.|TRBJ2-1
TGTGCCAGCAGTTACAGAGGGGTAGCGGTAAACCAGTTCTTC
CASSYRGVAVNQFF
>.|TRBV12-3/TRBV12-4|.|TRBJ1-2
TGTGCCAGCACCACATTTGGCAACTATGGCTACACCTTC
CASTTFGNYGYTF